Here is one TCR beta chain with its context. The antigen remains undetermined. The protocol was immunoSEQ multiplex PCR, while the TCRdb copy is restricted to in-frame clones and leaves out a portion. The sample shows about 59,000 clones, under 80% of them seen only once. Antigen-specific CD4+ T cells were expanded (with viral peptide pools) by the ViraFEST assay ahead of sequencing. Culture lasted about ten days before CD4+ T cell isolation. Every participant took two doses of the BNT162b2 or mRNA-1273 vaccine. Absence of prior SARS-CoV-2 infection characterized the vaccine recipients, who showed negative nucleocapsid antibodies. The researchers cultured approximately 2 million PBMC per well with around 9.2 IU/ml IL-2 and about 10 ug/ml peptides. The source of the sample is a study of vaccination effects on CD4 cells after COVID-19. Study at large: Post-vaccine samples followed the second dose by a median of 72 days.

The CDR3 contains 17 residues. J gave up 0 bases and V 0 bases, and 4 bases lay outside the gene matches. Whole-study findings and limits: There was only 1 of 255 vaccine-induced clones in healthy vaccinees that cross-reacted with common cold coronaviruses.

The starting material was CD4+ T cells from PBMCs cultured with HCoV-OC43 spike peptides, obtained after COVID-19 vaccination. This sample's subset: HCoV-OC43 spike overlapping peptide pool stimulation. The J gene is TRBJ2-7, the V gene TRBV5-3, with 12 bases fitting TRBD2. TRBV5-3 is sorted into the ORF group, with uncertain function. The clonotype comes from a human donor who received a COVID-19 vaccine. The DNA of the CDR3 is TGTGCCAGAAGCTTGGCCACTAGCGGGGGGACCTCCTACGAGCAGTACGTC. Amino acid sequence: CARSLATSGGTSYEQYV.